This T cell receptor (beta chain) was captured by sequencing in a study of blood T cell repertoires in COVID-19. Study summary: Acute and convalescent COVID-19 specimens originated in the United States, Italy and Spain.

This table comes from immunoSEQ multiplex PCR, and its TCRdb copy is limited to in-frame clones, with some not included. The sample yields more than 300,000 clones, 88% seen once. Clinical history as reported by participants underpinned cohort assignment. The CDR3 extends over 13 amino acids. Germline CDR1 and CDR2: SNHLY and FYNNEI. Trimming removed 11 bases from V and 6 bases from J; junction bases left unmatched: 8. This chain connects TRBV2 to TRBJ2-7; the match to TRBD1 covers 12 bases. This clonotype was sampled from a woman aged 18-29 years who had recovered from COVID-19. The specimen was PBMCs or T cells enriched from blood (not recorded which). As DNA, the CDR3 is TGTGCCGGATCCCGGGACAGGGGGCGCGAGCAGTACTTC. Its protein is CAGSRDRGREQYF.